The clone carrying this TCR beta chain was picked up many times. Its antigen remains unidentified. This sample is drawn from a study of T cells in Graves' hyperthyroidism and ophthalmopathy. General study findings and limits: Ophthalmopathy stood apart from stable hyperthyroidism in a 13 V-J model. In blood, most of the thyroid clonotypes expanded above 0.001 were also present.

Amplification targeted TCR beta CDR3 regions from RNA transcripts. The primer set for the first-round RT-PCR of the TCR CDR3 was HTBI. TCRdb processed the multiplex PCR reads anew with MiXCR; each CDR3 protein has one entry. The sample has approximately 270,000 distinct CDR3 sequences; roughly 15% are singletons. The receptor was isolated from a woman between 40 and 50 years old with Graves' hyperthyroidism that later progressed to Graves' ophthalmopathy. Sequenced material: blood.

This CDR3 reads CASSFDSTDTQYF. The CDR3 bases are TGTGCCAGCAGTTTCGACAGCACAGATACGCAGTATTTT. The chain carries TRBV28 and TRBJ2-3; D is unresolved. The V and J ends lost 3 bases and 0 bases respectively, with 4 bases between them. In germline, CDR1 is MDHEN, CDR2 SYDVKM. This CDR3 is 13 amino acids long.